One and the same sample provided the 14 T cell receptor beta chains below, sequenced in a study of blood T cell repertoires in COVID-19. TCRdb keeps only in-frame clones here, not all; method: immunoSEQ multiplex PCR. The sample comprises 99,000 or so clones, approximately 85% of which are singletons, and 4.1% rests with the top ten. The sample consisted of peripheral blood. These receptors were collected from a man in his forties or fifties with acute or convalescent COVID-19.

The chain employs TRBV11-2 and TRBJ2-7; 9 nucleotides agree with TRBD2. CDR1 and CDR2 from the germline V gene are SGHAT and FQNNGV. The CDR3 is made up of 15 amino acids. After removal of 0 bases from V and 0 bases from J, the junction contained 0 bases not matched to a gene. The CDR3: CASSLELAGSYEQYF. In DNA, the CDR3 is TGTGCCAGCAGCTTAGAACTAGCGGGCTCCTACGAGCAGTACTTC.

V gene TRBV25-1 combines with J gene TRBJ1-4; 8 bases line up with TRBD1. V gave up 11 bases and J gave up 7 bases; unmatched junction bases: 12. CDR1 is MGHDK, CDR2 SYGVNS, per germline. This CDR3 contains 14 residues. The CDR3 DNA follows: TGTGCCGCGGGACAGGACCTCATAGGTGAAAAACTGTTTTTT. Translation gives CAAGQDLIGEKLFF. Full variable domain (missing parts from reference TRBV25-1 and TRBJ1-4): EADIYQTPRYLVIGTGKKITLECSQTMGHDKMYWYQQDPGMELHLIHYSYGVNSTEKGDLSSESTVSRIRTEHFPLTLESARPSHTSQYLCAAGQDLIGEKLFFGSGTQLSVL.

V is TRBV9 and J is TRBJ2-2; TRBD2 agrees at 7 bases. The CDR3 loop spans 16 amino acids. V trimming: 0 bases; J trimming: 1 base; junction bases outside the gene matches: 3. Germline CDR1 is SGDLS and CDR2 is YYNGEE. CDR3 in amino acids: CASSVESGVNTGELFF. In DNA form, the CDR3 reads TGTGCCAGCAGCGTAGAGAGCGGGGTGAACACCGGGGAGCTGTTTTTT.

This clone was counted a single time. The CDR3 loop is CASNFGTGRMNTEAFF. The CDR3 DNA reads as TGTGCCAGTAATTTTGGGACAGGTCGCATGAACACTGAAGCTTTCTTT. V and J are TRBV19 and TRBJ1-1; 8 bases line up with TRBD1. CDR1 LNHDA and CDR2 SQIVND come from the germline V gene (reference sequence). The junction had 10 bases not matched to a gene; V was cut back by 7 bases and J by 0 bases. The CDR3 loop spans 16 amino acids.

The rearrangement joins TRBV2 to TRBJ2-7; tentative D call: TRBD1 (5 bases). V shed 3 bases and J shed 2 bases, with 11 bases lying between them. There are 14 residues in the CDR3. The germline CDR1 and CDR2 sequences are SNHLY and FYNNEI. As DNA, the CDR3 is TGTGCCAGCAGTGATCTTCCAGGGACCTACGAGCAGTACTTC. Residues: CASSDLPGTYEQYF.

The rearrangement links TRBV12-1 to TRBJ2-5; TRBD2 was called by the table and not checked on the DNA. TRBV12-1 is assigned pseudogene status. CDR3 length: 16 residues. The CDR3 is CASSPPPAGVEETQYF. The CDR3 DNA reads TGTGCCAGCAGCCCCCCCCCAGCGGGAGTAGAAGAGACCCAGTACTTC.

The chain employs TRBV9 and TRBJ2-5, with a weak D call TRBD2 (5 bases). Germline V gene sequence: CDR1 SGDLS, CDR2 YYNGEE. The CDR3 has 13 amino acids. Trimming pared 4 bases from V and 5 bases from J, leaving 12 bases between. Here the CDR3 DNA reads TGTGCCAGCAGCTGGGGAGTTTCCGAGACCCAGTACTTC. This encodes CASSWGVSETQYF.

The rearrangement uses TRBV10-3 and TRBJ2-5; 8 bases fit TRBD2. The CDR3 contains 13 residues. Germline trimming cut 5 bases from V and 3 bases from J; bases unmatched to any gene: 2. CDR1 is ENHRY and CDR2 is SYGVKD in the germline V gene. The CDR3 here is CAISSAGEETQYF. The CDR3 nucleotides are TGTGCCATCAGTTCAGCGGGAGAAGAGACCCAGTACTTC.

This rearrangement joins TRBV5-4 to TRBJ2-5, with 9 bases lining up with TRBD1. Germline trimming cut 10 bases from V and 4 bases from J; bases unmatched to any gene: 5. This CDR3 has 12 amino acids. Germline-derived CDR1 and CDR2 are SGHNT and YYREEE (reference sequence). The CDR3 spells CAHGGQGETQYF. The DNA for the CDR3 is TGTGCCCATGGGGGACAGGGAGAGACCCAGTACTTC.

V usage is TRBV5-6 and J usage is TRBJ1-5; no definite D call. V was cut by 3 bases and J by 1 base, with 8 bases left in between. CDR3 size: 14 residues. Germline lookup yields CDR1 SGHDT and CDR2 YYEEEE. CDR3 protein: CASSSVLSNQPQHF. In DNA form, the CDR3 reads TGTGCCAGCAGCTCGGTACTAAGCAATCAGCCCCAGCATTTT.

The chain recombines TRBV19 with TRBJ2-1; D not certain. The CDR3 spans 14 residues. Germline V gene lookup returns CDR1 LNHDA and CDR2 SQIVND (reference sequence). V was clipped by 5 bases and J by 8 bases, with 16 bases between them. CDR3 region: CASSLGFPGDEQFF. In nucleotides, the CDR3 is TGTGCCAGTAGTTTGGGTTTTCCGGGTGATGAGCAGTTCTTC.

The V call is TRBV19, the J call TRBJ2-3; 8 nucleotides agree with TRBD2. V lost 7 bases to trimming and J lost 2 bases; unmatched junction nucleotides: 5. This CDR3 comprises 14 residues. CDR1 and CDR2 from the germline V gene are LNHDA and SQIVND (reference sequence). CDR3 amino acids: CASKRGLHTDTQYF. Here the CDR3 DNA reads TGTGCCAGTAAGCGGGGGCTTCACACAGATACGCAGTATTTT.

The CDR3 coding sequence is TGTGCCAGCAGCGTAGCCGGGGGGCCTGGAAACACCATATATTTT. This codes for CASSVAGGPGNTIYF. V is TRBV9 and J is TRBJ1-3, with a possible D match to TRBD1 (6 bases). Germline V gene data show CDR1 as SGDLS and CDR2 as YYNGEE. The germline V and J ends were trimmed by 0 bases and 2 bases, with 9 bases remaining between them. The CDR3 is made up of 15 amino acids.

The CDR3 DNA reads as TGTGCCAGTAGTATAGGGGTCTGGGGAAGGGAGGACGAGCAGTACTTC. It codes for CASSIGVWGREDEQYF. The genes are TRBV19 and TRBJ2-7; maybe TRBD2 (6 bases). Looked up from germline, CDR1 is LNHDA and CDR2 is SQIVND (reference sequence). This CDR3 is 16 amino acids long. Trimming stripped 1 base from V and 5 bases from J, with 18 bases between.